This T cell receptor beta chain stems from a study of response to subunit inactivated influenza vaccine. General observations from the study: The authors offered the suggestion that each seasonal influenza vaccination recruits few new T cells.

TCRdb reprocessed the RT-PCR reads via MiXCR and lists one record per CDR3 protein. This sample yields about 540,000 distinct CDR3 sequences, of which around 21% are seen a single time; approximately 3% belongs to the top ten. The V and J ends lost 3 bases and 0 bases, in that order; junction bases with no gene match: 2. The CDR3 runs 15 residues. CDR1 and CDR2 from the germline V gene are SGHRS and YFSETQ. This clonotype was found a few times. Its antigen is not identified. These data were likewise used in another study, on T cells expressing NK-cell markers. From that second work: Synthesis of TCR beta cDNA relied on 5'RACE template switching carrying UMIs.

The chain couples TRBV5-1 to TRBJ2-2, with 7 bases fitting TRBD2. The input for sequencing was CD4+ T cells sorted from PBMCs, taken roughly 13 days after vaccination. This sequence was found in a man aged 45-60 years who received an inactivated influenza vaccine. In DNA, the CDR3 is TGCGCCAGCAGCTGGAGCGGGGCGAACACCGGGGAGCTGTTTTTT. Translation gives CASSWSGANTGELFF.